One sample yielded the 27 T cell receptor beta chains listed below, sequenced in a study of blood T cell repertoires in COVID-19. TCRdb's copy holds only in-frame clones and misses some; the assay was immunoSEQ multiplex PCR. The top ten hold approximately 1.6% of the sample, which has around 330,000 clones, approximately 88% seen once. The sample consisted of peripheral blood. The receptors derive from a woman in her 30s with COVID-19, enrolled during active disease.

The CDR3 coding sequence is TGTGCCAGCAGTAATGGGGCAGATACAACAGATACGCAGTATTTT. This sequence encodes CASSNGADTTDTQYF. The V and J genes are TRBV6-2 or TRBV6-3 and TRBJ2-3; D may be TRBD1 (5 bases). V lost 5 bases to trimming and J lost 3 bases, with 15 bases between them. The germline CDR1 and CDR2 sequences are MNHEY and SVGEGT. The CDR3 spans 15 residues.

This CDR3 reads CASSLAQGLNTEAFF. CDR3 nucleotides: TGCGCCAGCAGCCTAGCACAGGGACTGAACACTGAAGCTTTCTTT. V is TRBV5-1 and J is TRBJ1-1, with D possibly TRBD1 on 6 matching bases. The CDR3 has 15 residues. With 4 bases removed from V and 0 bases from J, the gap between germline ends came to 13 bases. Germline values: CDR1 SGHRS, CDR2 YFSETQ.

This chain joins TRBV11-2 and TRBJ1-5; 7 bases fit TRBD1. J gave up 5 bases and V 5 bases, and 9 bases lay outside the gene matches. The CDR3 contains 15 residues. Germline CDR1 SGHAT, CDR2 FQNNGV. The chain's CDR3 is CASSVGTAVDQPQHF. CDR3 coding DNA: TGTGCCAGCAGCGTTGGGACAGCCGTGGATCAGCCCCAGCATTTT.

V usage is TRBV2 and J usage is TRBJ2-7; 7 nucleotides match TRBD2. J was trimmed by 2 bases and V by 2 bases; bases with no gene match: 9. The germline CDR1 and CDR2 sequences are SNHLY and FYNNEI. This CDR3 comprises 16 residues. CDR3 bases: TGTGCCAGCAGTGAAACGCGGTCTAGCGGAGCCTACGAGCAGTACTTC. Amino acids: CASSETRSSGAYEQYF. Variable domain in full (rest from reference TRBV2 and TRBJ2-7): EPEVTQTPSHQVTQMGQEVILRCVPISNHLYFYWYRQILGQKVEFLVSFYNNEISEKSEIFDDQFSVERPDGSNFTLKIRSTKLEDSAMYFCASSETRSSGAYEQYFGPGTRLTVT.

The V call is TRBV4-2, the J call TRBJ1-6, with 7 bases identical to TRBD1. CDR3 size: 16 residues. Germline CDR1 LGHNA, CDR2 YNFKEQ. The ends lost 5 bases at V and 10 bases at J; junction bases unmatched: 14. The CDR3 DNA reads as TGTGCCAGCAGCGAGACCGGGACAGCGAGGTTCTCACCCCTCCACTTT. Protein sequence: CASSETGTARFSPLHF.

The sample holds a few counts of this clone. The gene calls are TRBV2 and TRBJ1-5; 10 bases map to TRBD1. The germline V gene has CDR1 SNHLY and CDR2 FYNNEI. The CDR3 runs to 14 residues. With V trimmed by 7 bases and J by 6 bases, 6 bases remained unmatched. The CDR3 reads CASTPRTGGQPQHF. CDR3 nucleotides: TGTGCCAGCACCCCGAGGACAGGGGGTCAGCCCCAGCATTTT.

The chain has TRBV14 and TRBJ1-1, with D uncertain. Germline values: CDR1 SGHDN, CDR2 FVKESK. The CDR3 contains 14 residues. Trimming stripped 4 bases from V and 4 bases from J, with 13 bases between. As DNA, the CDR3 is TGTGCCAGCAGCCGGGCCGTAGGAGGCACTGAAGCTTTCTTT. The encoded protein is CASSRAVGGTEAFF.

The rearrangement joins TRBV21-1 to TRBJ1-2; TRBD1, the D gene given by the table, was not confirmed from the DNA. TRBV21-1 is reported as a pseudogene. The CDR3 is 15 residues long. The CDR3 DNA is TGTGCCAGCAGCAAATCTCGGGACAGGCAGTATGGCTACACCTTC. Its protein is CASSKSRDRQYGYTF.

V usage is TRBV6-5 and J usage is TRBJ1-2, with 9 positions matching TRBD1. The germline V gene has CDR1 MNHEY and CDR2 SVGAGI. V trimming: 6 bases; J trimming: 4 bases; junction bases outside the gene matches: 6. CDR3 length equals 14 residues. In nucleotides, the CDR3 is TGTGCCAGCAGAACACAGGGGGCAGGCTATGGCTACACCTTC. It codes for CASRTQGAGYGYTF.

V gene TRBV24-1 combines with J gene TRBJ2-3, with TRBD2 matching 8 bases. CDR3 length equals 15 residues. V was pared by 5 bases and J by 0 bases, with 3 bases of the junction left unmatched. The germline V gene has CDR1 KGHDR and CDR2 SFDVKD. As DNA, the CDR3 is TGTGCCACCAGTGGCCTAGCGGGTAGCACAGATACGCAGTATTTT. Its translation is CATSGLAGSTDTQYF.

The chain carries TRBV7-2 and TRBJ2-5, with 8 positions matching TRBD2. The CDR3 has 14 residues. V shed 7 bases, J shed 6 bases, and the junction held 10 bases outside the gene matches. The germline V gene encodes CDR1 SGHTA and CDR2 FQGNSA. The DNA for the CDR3 is TGTGCCAGCACCCGAATAGCGGGGCTGAAGACCCAGTACTTC. It yields the protein CASTRIAGLKTQYF.

This clone was found once. The chain joins TRBV7-9 to TRBJ1-5; D possibly corresponds to TRBD1 (6 bases). This CDR3 spans 14 amino acids. Between the trimmed V and J ends, which lost 4 bases and 7 bases, there was a span of 14 bases. CDR1 and CDR2 (germline): SEHNR, FQNEAQ (reference sequence). CDR3 in DNA: TGTGCCAGCAGCTCGGATCAGGGGTGGCAGCCCCAGCATTTT. It specifies CASSSDQGWQPQHF. The full variable domain, its missing parts supplied by reference TRBV7-9 and TRBJ1-5, is DTGVSQNPRHKITKRGQNVTFRCDPISEHNRLYWYRQTLGQGPEFLTYFQNEAQLEKSRLLSDRFSAERPKGSFSTLEIQRTEQGDSAMYLCASSSDQGWQPQHFGDGTRLSIL.

The gene calls are TRBV20-1 and TRBJ1-1; D is uncertain. Trimming stripped 1 base from V and 8 bases from J, with 8 bases between. The CDR3 spans 11 residues. Germline CDR1 and CDR2: DFQATT and SNEGSKA (reference sequence). CDR3 sequence reads: CSARVEWEAFF. The CDR3 DNA is TGCAGTGCTAGAGTGGAGTGGGAAGCTTTCTTT.

The genes are TRBV27 and TRBJ2-3; TRBD2 is a possible D gene (6 bases). From germline, CDR1 is MNHEY and CDR2 SMNVEV (reference sequence). CDR3 length: 13 residues. V lost 2 bases to trimming and J lost 14 bases, with 17 bases between them. For the CDR3, the DNA is TGTGCCAGCAGTTTAACTGCGGGACTCCCCTTGTATTTT. Its protein is CASSLTAGLPLYF.

The genes are TRBV4-3 and TRBJ2-7; 8 bases are a match to TRBD2. The CDR3 totals 15 residues. V dropped 0 bases and J dropped 6; count of bases not matched to a gene: 7. Germline CDR1 reads LGHNA; CDR2 reads YSLEER. CDR3 in amino acids: CASSQEPGGGGEQYF. The CDR3 coding sequence is TGCGCCAGCAGCCAAGAGCCGGGGGGGGGCGGCGAGCAGTACTTC.

The rearrangement joins TRBV2 to TRBJ2-7; 9 bases line up with TRBD1. The CDR3 contains 13 residues. Germline CDR1 and CDR2: SNHLY and FYNNEI. V was clipped by 8 bases and J by 7 bases; unmatched bases: 9. The DNA for the CDR3 is TGTGCCAGCTCCGGGACAGGGTGGGGAGAGCAGTACTTC. This encodes CASSGTGWGEQYF.

The rearrangement links TRBV18 to TRBJ1-5; D might be TRBD1 (5 bases). The CDR3 totals 14 residues. Trimming took off 2 bases at V and 4 bases at J, with 9 bases between the two ends. Germline loops: CDR1 KGHSH, CDR2 LQKENI. The DNA of the CDR3 is TGTGCCAGCTCACCAACCCAGGGTAATCAGCCCCAGCATTTT. Its protein product is CASSPTQGNQPQHF.

V and J are TRBV6-1 and TRBJ2-5, with 9 bases that match TRBD2. Per germline, CDR1 MNHNS and CDR2 SASEGT. V dropped 0 bases and J dropped 2; count of bases not matched to a gene: 4. This CDR3 has 16 residues. CDR3 amino acids: CASSEALAGLQETQYF. DNA of the CDR3: TGTGCCAGCAGTGAAGCGCTAGCGGGGTTACAAGAGACCCAGTACTTC.

The chain is built from TRBV4-1 and TRBJ1-1; weak D call: TRBD1 (5 bases). Trimming cost V 1 base and J 3 bases, with 6 bases left between them. The CDR3 sequence is 13 residues long. Germline V gene data show CDR1 as MGHRA and CDR2 as YSYEKL. The CDR3 loop reads CASSQARDTEAFF. The CDR3 bases are TGCGCCAGCAGCCAAGCCAGGGACACTGAAGCTTTCTTT.

The V and J genes are TRBV5-1 and TRBJ2-2, with D maybe TRBD2 (6 bases). This CDR3 is built from 16 residues. Germline V CDR1 and CDR2: SGHRS, YFSETQ. The V gene lost 0 bases and the J gene lost 7 bases, with 16 bases spanning the gap. CDR3 sequence (DNA): TGCGCCAGCAGCTTGGCTTCTCCAGGAGGGCACGGGGAGCTGTTTTTT. This sequence encodes CASSLASPGGHGELFF.

The rearrangement joins TRBV7-9 to TRBJ2-5; TRBD2 aligns across 12 bases. V gave up 5 bases and J gave up 4 bases; unmatched junction bases: 5. Germline V gene lookup returns CDR1 SEHNR and CDR2 FQNEAQ (reference sequence). This CDR3 region has 15 residues. CDR3 in DNA: TGTGCCAGCAGCGGGACTAGCGGGCGGCGAGAGACCCAGTACTTC. It codes for CASSGTSGRRETQYF.

The CDR3 protein is CASSRTGGNQPQHF. The CDR3 bases are TGTGCCAGCAGCCGGACAGGGGGCAATCAGCCCCAGCATTTT. The chain uses TRBV9 and TRBJ1-5; 9 nucleotides agree with TRBD1. This CDR3 is 14 amino acids long. J gave up 2 bases and V 4 bases, and 1 base lay outside the gene matches. CDR1 and CDR2 from the germline V gene are SGDLS and YYNGEE.

The V gene is TRBV28, the J gene TRBJ1-3, with D uncertain. Deletions cut 1 base from V and 4 bases from J, with 5 bases between. The CDR3 runs 13 residues. Germline values: CDR1 MDHEN, CDR2 SYDVKM. CDR3 coding DNA: TGTGCCAGCAGTTTATCGGTAGGAAACACCATATATTTT. It specifies CASSLSVGNTIYF.

The CDR3 nucleotides read TGTGCCAGCAGTTCAGTGGGCAGGGACTATGGCTACACCTTC. Amino acid sequence: CASSSVGRDYGYTF. The chain has TRBV7-9 and TRBJ1-2; a weak D match, TRBD1 (5 bases). Trimming shortened V by 6 bases and J by 3 bases, and 14 bases separated the two germline ends. Germline V gene lookup returns CDR1 SEHNR and CDR2 FQNEAQ (reference sequence). The CDR3 is 14 amino acids.

The rearrangement joins TRBV18 to TRBJ2-5; TRBD2 might be the D (6 bases). Per the germline V gene, CDR1 is KGHSH and CDR2 is LQKENI. This CDR3 has 17 residues. V was cut by 5 bases and J by 4 bases, with 23 bases left in between. CDR3 bases: TGTGCCAGCTCATCCCTCGGCGGGGCGCTAAGTATAGAGACCCAGTACTTC. Its protein product is CASSSLGGALSIETQYF.

The chain recombines TRBV23-1 with TRBJ2-7, with a weak D call TRBD2 (6 bases). TRBV23-1 falls under the ORF class, with uncertain function. The ends were cut back, 6 bases at V and 10 bases at J, with 16 bases in the middle. This CDR3 is built from 12 residues. CDR3 in DNA: TGCGCCAGCAGGCCAGGCTGGAGGGAACAGTACGTC. It is translated as CASRPGWREQYV.

The rearrangement links TRBV14 to TRBJ2-3; D remains ambiguous. Germline lookup yields CDR1 SGHDN and CDR2 FVKESK. The V and J ends lost 0 bases and 2 bases respectively, with 9 bases between them. The CDR3 has 15 amino acids. The CDR3 region is CASSQDSVYTDTQYF. In nucleotides, the CDR3 is TGTGCCAGCAGCCAAGATTCGGTCTACACAGATACGCAGTATTTT.